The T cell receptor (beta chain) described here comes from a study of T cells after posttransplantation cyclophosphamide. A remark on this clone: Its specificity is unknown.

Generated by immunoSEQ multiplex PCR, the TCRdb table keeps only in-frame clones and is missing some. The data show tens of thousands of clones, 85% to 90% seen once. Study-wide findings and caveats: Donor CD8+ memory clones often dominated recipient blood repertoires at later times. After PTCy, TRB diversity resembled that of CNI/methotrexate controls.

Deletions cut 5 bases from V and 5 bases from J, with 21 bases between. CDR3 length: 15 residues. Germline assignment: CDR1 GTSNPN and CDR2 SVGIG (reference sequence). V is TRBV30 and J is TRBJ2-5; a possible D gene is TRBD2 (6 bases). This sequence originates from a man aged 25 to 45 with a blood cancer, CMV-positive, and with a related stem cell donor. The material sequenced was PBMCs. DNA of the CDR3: TGTGCCTGGGGGGAACCGGGAGTAAGGCGGGAGACCCAGTACTTC. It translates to CAWGEPGVRRETQYF.